What follows are 20 T cell receptor beta chains derived from one specimen sequenced in a study of T cells in narcolepsy. Assay: immunoSEQ multiplex PCR; the TCRdb copy retains only in-frame clones and omits some. The repertoire holds about 31,000 clones, roughly 78% seen once, with 1.2% in the top ten. The sequencing sample was made of CD45RA- memory CD4+ T cells from PBMCs. These TCRs come from a human donor with narcolepsy.

The genes are TRBV7-2 and TRBJ2-7; TRBD2 aligns across 9 bases. The germline V gene encodes CDR1 SGHTA and CDR2 FQGNSA. With V trimmed by 5 bases and J by 1 base, 9 bases remained unmatched. The CDR3 spans 16 residues. Written as DNA, the CDR3 is TGTGCCAGCAGCCGCCGTGGGAGCGGGGGGTCCTACGAGCAGTACTTC. Translated, it gives CASSRRGSGGSYEQYF.

This clone was found once. The chain uses TRBV13 and TRBJ1-1, with 9 bases aligning to TRBD1. Trimming cost V 7 bases and J 4 bases; bases outside gene matches: 10. CDR1 and CDR2 from the germline V gene are PRHDT and FYEKMQ (reference sequence). The CDR3 totals 15 residues. The chain's CDR3 is CASTRGQGLGTEAFF. CDR3 DNA: TGTGCCAGCACCCGAGGACAGGGGCTGGGCACTGAAGCTTTCTTT.

The J gene is TRBJ1-1, the V gene TRBV5-5, with D tentatively TRBD1 (6 bases). Deletions cut 4 bases from V and 3 bases from J, with 16 bases between. CDR1 and CDR2 from the germline V gene are SGHKS and YYEKEE (reference sequence). The CDR3 consists of 15 residues. CDR3 loop: CASSPRGARDTEAFF. DNA of the CDR3: TGTGCCAGCAGCCCCCGGGGGGCGCGTGACACTGAAGCTTTCTTT.

The chain couples TRBV7-3 to TRBJ2-6; unclear D gene. CDR3 length: 13 residues. Germline values: CDR1 SGHTA, CDR2 FQGTGA. V was clipped by 7 bases and J by 2 bases, with 6 bases between them. The CDR3 loop reads CASTMPGANVLTF. The CDR3, as DNA: TGTGCCAGCACCATGCCTGGGGCCAACGTCCTGACTTTC.

The CDR3 spells CGGRGGVDTQYF. The CDR3 DNA is TGCGGGGGTAGGGGGGGCGTAGATACGCAGTATTTT. The chain links TRBV29-1 to TRBJ2-3, with a weak D call TRBD2 (7 bases). Germline CDR1 reads SQVTM; CDR2 reads ANQGSEA. CDR3 length: 12 residues.

V usage is TRBV6-1 and J usage is TRBJ2-6; 7 bases align to TRBD2. Trimming took 2 bases from V and 2 from J; bases not matched to a gene: 3. Germline CDR1 reads MNHNS; CDR2 reads SASEGT. The CDR3 loop spans 16 amino acids. The CDR3 DNA is TGTGCCAGCAGTGAATCTCGGGGGGCTGGGGCCAACGTCCTGACTTTC. Its protein product is CASSESRGAGANVLTF.

This clone was seen more than once but under ten times. The chain couples TRBV13 to TRBJ2-1, with D possibly being TRBD1 or TRBD2 (5 bases each). This CDR3 contains 14 residues. Trimming removed 5 bases from V and 7 bases from J, with 15 bases in between. Germline-derived CDR1 and CDR2 are PRHDT and FYEKMQ (reference sequence). This CDR3 reads CASSPPGRRNEQFF. CDR3 in DNA: TGTGCCAGCAGCCCCCCGGGACGCCGTAATGAGCAGTTCTTC.

This chain connects TRBV7-3 to TRBJ2-3, with D possibly TRBD2 on 6 matching bases. The CDR3 covers 15 residues. Germline CDR1 SGHTA, CDR2 FQGTGA. V was clipped by 0 bases and J by 0 bases, with 7 bases between them. Here the CDR3 DNA reads TGTGCCAGCAGCTTAACCGGGGGTAGCACAGATACGCAGTATTTT. This gives the protein CASSLTGGSTDTQYF.

The genes are TRBV5-1 and TRBJ1-1, with D unclear. Germline CDR1 SGHRS, CDR2 YFSETQ. V dropped 8 bases and J dropped 7 bases, with 18 bases sitting between them. The CDR3 sequence is 13 residues long. CDR3 in DNA: TGCGCCAGTCAAGCAAGGACGGACCTTGAAGCTTTCTTT. Amino acid sequence: CASQARTDLEAFF.

This sequence joins TRBV5-1 and TRBJ1-2, with D uncertain. Germline V gene lookup returns CDR1 SGHRS and CDR2 YFSETQ. The CDR3 extends over 14 amino acids. Trimming stripped 0 bases from V and 4 bases from J, with 10 bases between. CDR3 DNA: TGCGCCAGCAGCTTGGTACAGAACTCCTATGGCTACACCTTC. Protein: CASSLVQNSYGYTF.

Notes on this clone: Other nucleotide sequences in the sample specify the same CDR3. The chain combines TRBV9 with TRBJ2-5; tentatively, D is TRBD2 (6 bases). V shed 0 bases and J shed 5 bases, with 11 bases lying between them. The CDR3 has 14 amino acids. Per germline, CDR1 SGDLS and CDR2 YYNGEE. CDR3 region: CASSVEAGQETQYF. In DNA, the CDR3 is TGTGCCAGCAGCGTAGAGGCGGGGCAGGAGACCCAGTACTTC.

This clone was seen a single time. The chain carries TRBV19 and TRBJ1-1; 8 bases are shared with TRBD1. Germline trimming cut 2 bases from V and 3 bases from J; bases unmatched to any gene: 5. CDR3 size: 15 residues. Germline V lookup: CDR1 LNHDA, CDR2 SQIVND (reference sequence). For the CDR3, the DNA is TGTGCCAGTAGTATATTCAGGGGGCTGGACACTGAAGCTTTCTTT. Protein product: CASSIFRGLDTEAFF.

A single count supports this clone. The chain recombines TRBV6-6 with TRBJ1-2; no firm D call. Germline V gene sequence: CDR1 MNHNY, CDR2 SVGAGI (reference sequence). Trimming took 1 base from V and 3 from J, leaving 12 bases between them. The CDR3 loop spans 15 amino acids. DNA of the CDR3: TGTGCCAGCAGTTACTTAACCGGGAAAGACTATGGCTACACCTTC. As protein: CASSYLTGKDYGYTF.

The gene calls are TRBV6-4 and TRBJ1-2; 7 nucleotides agree with TRBD1. With V trimmed by 6 bases and J by 4 bases, 8 bases remained unmatched. This CDR3 contains 14 residues. Germline V lookup: CDR1 MRHNA, CDR2 SNTAGT. The CDR3 nucleotides are TGTGCCAGCAGATATACAGGGGAAACCTATGGCTACACCTTC. Translation gives CASRYTGETYGYTF.

The chain carries TRBV2 and TRBJ2-1; 9 nucleotides line up with TRBD2. CDR1 and CDR2 from the germline V gene are SNHLY and FYNNEI. The length of the CDR3 is 15 residues. V dropped 6 bases and J dropped 4; count of bases not matched to a gene: 7. CDR3 in amino acids: CASRGTSRAYNEQFF. The DNA for the CDR3 is TGTGCCAGCAGGGGGACTAGCCGGGCTTACAATGAGCAGTTCTTC. Supplemented by reference TRBV2 and TRBJ2-1, the full variable domain reads EPEVTQTPSHQVTQMGQEVILRCVPISNHLYFYWYRQILGQKVEFLVSFYNNEISEKSEIFDDQFSVERPDGSNFTLKIRSTKLEDSAMYFCASRGTSRAYNEQFFGPGTRLTVL.

This clone was observed once. J is TRBJ1-3 and V is TRBV29-1; TRBD1 aligns across 7 bases. Germline CDR1 and CDR2: SQVTM and ANQGSEA. V was pared by 3 bases and J by 1 base, with 6 bases of the junction left unmatched. The CDR3 totals 15 residues. CDR3 DNA: TGCAGCGTTGACCAGGGACAGCCTTCTGGAAACACCATATATTTT. Its translation is CSVDQGQPSGNTIYF.

Turning to this clone: At one end, the junction sequence differs from germline, possibly due to a read error. The V call is TRBV7-7, the J call TRBJ2-7; tentatively, D is TRBD1 (5 bases). Germline CDR1 reads SSHAT; CDR2 reads FNYEAQ (reference sequence). The CDR3 spans 13 residues. Here the CDR3 reads CASSFVQGYEQYF. CDR3 DNA sequence: TGTGCTAGCAGCTTCGTTCAGGGCTACGAGCAGTACTTC. The full variable domain, rest sourced from reference TRBV7-7 and TRBJ2-7, is GAGVSQSPRYKVTKRGQDVTLRCDPISSHATLYWYQQALGQGPEFLTYFNYEAQPDKSGLPSDRFSAERPEGSISTLTIQRTEQRDSAMYRCASSFVQGYEQYFGPGTRLTVT.

The chain employs TRBV5-6 and TRBJ1-2, with a weak D call TRBD1 (5 bases). The CDR3 is made up of 14 amino acids. The germline gives CDR1 SGHDT, CDR2 YYEEEE. V lost 5 bases, J lost 7 bases, and 18 bases lay in between. CDR3 protein: CASRTGTHERGYTF. CDR3 sequence (DNA): TGTGCCAGCAGGACCGGGACTCATGAGCGTGGCTACACCTTC. Full variable domain (remainder filled in from reference TRBV5-6 and TRBJ1-2): DAGVTQSPTHLIKTRGQQVTLRCSPKSGHDTVSWYQQALGQGPQFIFQYYEEEERQRGNFPDRFSGHQFPNYSSELNVNALLLGDSALYLCASRTGTHERGYTFGSGTRLTVV.

The rearrangement links TRBV5-1 to TRBJ1-2; 9 bases align to TRBD1. This CDR3 spans 15 amino acids. V gave up 2 bases and J gave up 4 bases; unmatched junction bases: 6. Per germline, CDR1 SGHRS and CDR2 YFSETQ. In nucleotides, the CDR3 is TGCGCCAGCAGCTTCAACCCGGGACAGGGCTATGGCTACACCTTC. Its protein product is CASSFNPGQGYGYTF.

The genes are TRBV5-1 and TRBJ2-5; D may correspond to TRBD1 or TRBD2 (6 bases each). Germline CDR1 SGHRS, CDR2 YFSETQ. The CDR3 totals 16 residues. Trimming left V 1 base short and J 3 bases short, with 16 bases between. The CDR3 sequence is CASSLSGGTRKETQYF. CDR3 nucleotides: TGCGCCAGCAGCTTGTCCGGAGGGACAAGAAAAGAGACCCAGTACTTC.